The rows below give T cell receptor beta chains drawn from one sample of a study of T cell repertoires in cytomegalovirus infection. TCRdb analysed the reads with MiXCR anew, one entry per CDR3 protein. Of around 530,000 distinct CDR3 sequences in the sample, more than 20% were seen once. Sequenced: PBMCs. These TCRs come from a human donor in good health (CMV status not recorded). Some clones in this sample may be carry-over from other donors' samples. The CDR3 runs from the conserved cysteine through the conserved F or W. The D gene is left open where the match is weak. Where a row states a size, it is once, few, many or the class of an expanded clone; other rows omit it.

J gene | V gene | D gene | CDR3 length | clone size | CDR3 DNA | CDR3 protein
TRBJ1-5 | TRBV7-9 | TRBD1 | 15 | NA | TGTGCCAGCAGCCACAGGGGGCCGGACAATCAGCCCCAGCATTTT | CASSHRGPDNQPQHF
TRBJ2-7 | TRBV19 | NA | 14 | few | TGTGCCAGTAGTATAGGGGACACCCTCCGCGAGCAGTACTTC | CASSIGDTLREQYF
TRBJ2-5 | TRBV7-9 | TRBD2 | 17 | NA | TGTGCCAGCAGCTTAGCCATTGTGAATAGCGGGAGAAAGACCCAGTACTTC | CASSLAIVNSGRKTQYF
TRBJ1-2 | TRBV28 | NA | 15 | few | TGTGCCAGCAGTTTATTCGATGCAGGGGACTATGGCTACACCTTC | CASSLFDAGDYGYTF
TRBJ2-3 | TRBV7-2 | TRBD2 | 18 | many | TGTGCCAGCAGCCAAGTGGTCCTAGCGGGACCTAGCACAGATACGCAGTATTTT | CASSQVVLAGPSTDTQYF
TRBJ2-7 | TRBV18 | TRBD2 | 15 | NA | TGTGCCAGCTCACCGGCTTCTAGCGGGAGGAACGAGCAGTACTTC | CASSPASSGRNEQYF
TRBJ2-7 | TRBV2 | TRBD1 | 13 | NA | TGTGCCAGCATAAGGACAGGGGGGTCCGAGCAGTACTTC | CASIRTGGSEQYF
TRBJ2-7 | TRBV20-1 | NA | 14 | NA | TGCAGTGCTGGCCCGGGACAACCTTCCTACGAGCAGTACTTC | CSAGPGQPSYEQYF
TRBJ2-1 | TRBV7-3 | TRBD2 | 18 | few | TGTGCCAGCAGCTTAACCTCTAGCGGGAGTACGTCCTACAATGAGCAGTTCTTC | CASSLTSSGSTSYNEQFF
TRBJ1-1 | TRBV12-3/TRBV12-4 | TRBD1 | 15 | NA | TGTGCCAGCAGTACACCGGGACAGGGAAGCACTGAAGCTTTCTTT | CASSTPGQGSTEAFF
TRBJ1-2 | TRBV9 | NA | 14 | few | TGTGCCAGCAGCGACCCAGGGGAGGACTATGGCTACACCTTC | CASSDPGEDYGYTF
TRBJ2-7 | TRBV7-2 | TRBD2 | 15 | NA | TGTGCCAGCAGCCCGGCCGGGGGGGAGCCTTACGAGCAGTACTTC | CASSPAGGEPYEQYF
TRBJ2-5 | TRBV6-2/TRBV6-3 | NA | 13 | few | TGTGCCAGCACCCCACTAGGACAAGAGACCCAGTACTTC | CASTPLGQETQYF
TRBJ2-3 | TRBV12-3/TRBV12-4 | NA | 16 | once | TGTGCCAGCAGTTCCACCGGGACCGTACTTCAAGATACGCAGTATTTT | CASSSTGTVLQDTQYF
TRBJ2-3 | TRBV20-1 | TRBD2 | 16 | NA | TGCAGTGCTAGAGATCGGGGGACTAGCGATTCAGATACGCAGTATTTT | CSARDRGTSDSDTQYF
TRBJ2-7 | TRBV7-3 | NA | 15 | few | TGTGCCAGCAGCTTACTTTCCGGTGAACCCTACGAGCAGTACTTC | CASSLLSGEPYEQYF
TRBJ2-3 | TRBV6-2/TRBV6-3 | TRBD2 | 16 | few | TGTGCCAGCAGACTCTCCCGGACTAGCGGCACAGATACGCAGTATTTT | CASRLSRTSGTDTQYF
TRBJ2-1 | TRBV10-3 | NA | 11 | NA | TGTGCCATCAGTGAGTCAAGAGAGCAGTTCTTC | CAISESREQFF
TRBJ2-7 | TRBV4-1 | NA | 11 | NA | TGCGCCAGCAGCCAAAGGGGCAGGCAGTACTTC | CASSQRGRQYF
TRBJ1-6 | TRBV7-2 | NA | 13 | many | TGTGCCAGCAGCTCGGTACAGGGATCACCCCTCCACTTT | CASSSVQGSPLHF
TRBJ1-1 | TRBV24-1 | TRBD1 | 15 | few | TGTGCCACCAGTGAGTCCGGGACAGGGACCACTGAAGCTTTCTTT | CATSESGTGTTEAFF
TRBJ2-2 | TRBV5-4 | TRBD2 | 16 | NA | TGTGCCAGCAGCTTGGTAGCGGGGCGCGGGACCGGGGAGCTGTTTTTT | CASSLVAGRGTGELFF
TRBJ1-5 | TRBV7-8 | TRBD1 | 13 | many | TGTGCCAGCAGCCCTGACAGGGCACAGCCCCAGCATTTT | CASSPDRAQPQHF
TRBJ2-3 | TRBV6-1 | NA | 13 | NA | TGTGCCAGCAATCCGGGAGACACAGATACGCAGTATTTT | CASNPGDTDTQYF
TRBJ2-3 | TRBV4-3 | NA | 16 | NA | TGTGCCAGCAGCCAAGCATCGAGCTGGGACACAGATACGCAGTATTTT | CASSQASSWDTDTQYF
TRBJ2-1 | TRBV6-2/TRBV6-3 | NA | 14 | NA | TGTGCCAGCAGCCGGGCCTCGAACCCCAATGAGCAGTTCTTC | CASSRASNPNEQFF
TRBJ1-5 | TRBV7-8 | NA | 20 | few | TGTGCCAGCAGCCGAGTGAGGCTCCCTCCTGCTGGGGGGCCGGGCCAGCCCCAGCATTTT | CASSRVRLPPAGGPGQPQHF
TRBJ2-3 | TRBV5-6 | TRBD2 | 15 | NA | TGTGCCAGCAGCTTTAGGAGCGGGAGAACAGATACGCAGTATTTT | CASSFRSGRTDTQYF
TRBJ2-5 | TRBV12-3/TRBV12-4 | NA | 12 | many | TGTGCCAGCGGGGACATGCAAGAGACCCAGTACTTC | CASGDMQETQYF
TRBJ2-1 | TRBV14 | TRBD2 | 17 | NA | TGTGCCAGCAGCCAAGATCAAGGAGGGAGGGCCGAAAATGAGCAGTTCTTC | CASSQDQGGRAENEQFF
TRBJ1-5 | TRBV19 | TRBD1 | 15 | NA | TGTGCCAGTAGTATCCGACAGGGTCCCAATCAGCCCCAGCATTTT | CASSIRQGPNQPQHF
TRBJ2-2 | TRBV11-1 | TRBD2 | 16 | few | TGTGCCAGCAGCTTACCGGCCAGCGGGAAGGCCGGGGAGCTGTTTTTT | CASSLPASGKAGELFF
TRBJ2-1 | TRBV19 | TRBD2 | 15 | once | TGTGCCAGTAGTATAGATGGTCTAGCGGGAGGGCGACCGTTCTTC | CASSIDGLAGGRPFF
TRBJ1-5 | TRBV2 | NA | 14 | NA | TGTGCCAGCTTGTCTACAGACTCCAATCAGCCCCAGCATTTT | CASLSTDSNQPQHF
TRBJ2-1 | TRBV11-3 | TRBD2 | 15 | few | TGTGCCAGCAGCTTCCGGACTAGCCCCTACAATGAGCAGTTCTTC | CASSFRTSPYNEQFF
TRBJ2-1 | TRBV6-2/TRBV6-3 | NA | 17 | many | TGTGCCAGCAGTTACCCTCGCCGGGACCCTTACCGGAATGAGCAGTTCTTC | CASSYPRRDPYRNEQFF
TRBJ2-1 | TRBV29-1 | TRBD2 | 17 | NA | TGCAGCGTTGAACCGTCTAGCGGGAGTAATCTTAGCAATGAGCAGTTCTTC | CSVEPSSGSNLSNEQFF
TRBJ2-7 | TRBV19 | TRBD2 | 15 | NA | TGTGCCAGTAGTATCAGCGGGGAATACCTCTACGAGCAGTACTTC | CASSISGEYLYEQYF
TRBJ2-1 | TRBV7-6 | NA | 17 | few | TGTGCCAGCAGCTTAGACAGCCTCCTTCGGGTAAGGAATGAGCAGTTCTTC | CASSLDSLLRVRNEQFF
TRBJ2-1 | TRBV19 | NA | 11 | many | TGTGCCAGTAGTGTATACAATGAGCAGTTCTTC | CASSVYNEQFF
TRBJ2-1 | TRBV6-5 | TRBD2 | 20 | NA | TGTGCCAGCAGTTATCCCGTAGGTGGCGGGAGGCCGAGCTCCTACAATGAGCAGTTCTTC | CASSYPVGGGRPSSYNEQFF
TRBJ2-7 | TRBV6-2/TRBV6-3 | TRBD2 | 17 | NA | TGTGCCAGCAGTTATGGCGGCATAGCGGGAGGTACCCTCGAGCAGTACTTC | CASSYGGIAGGTLEQYF